These 8 T cell receptor beta chains were all obtained from the same sample, sequenced in a study of T cell responses to AZD1222 COVID-19 vaccine. Profiled with immunoSEQ multiplex PCR; TCRdb holds only in-frame clones, not every one. Of more than 150,000 clones in the sample, about 95% are singletons; the top ten hold around 0.66%. The sequences come from peripheral blood, collected on day 0 of AZD1222 vaccination. These receptors were taken from an adult in good health.

V is TRBV6-5 and J is TRBJ1-5; D is undetermined. Trimming removed 5 bases from V and 6 bases from J, with 14 bases in between. CDR1 MNHEY and CDR2 SVGAGI come from the germline V gene. The length of the CDR3 is 14 residues. CDR3 nucleotides: TGTGCCAGCAGTCGGCACCAGTCGAGTCAGCCCCAGCATTTT. Its protein product is CASSRHQSSQPQHF.

The chain carries TRBV19 and TRBJ1-1; TRBD1 matches at 7 bases. The CDR3 spans 15 residues. J was trimmed by 5 bases and V by 5 bases; bases with no gene match: 11. CDR1 and CDR2 from the germline V gene are LNHDA and SQIVND (reference sequence). The CDR3 loop reads CASSFRQGGRTEAFF. The DNA of the CDR3 is TGTGCCAGTAGTTTTCGACAGGGAGGAAGAACTGAAGCTTTCTTT.

In DNA form, the CDR3 reads TGTGCCAGCAGCCAAGTTACGGCAAACACTGAAGCTTTCTTT. Translated: CASSQVTANTEAFF. The chain joins TRBV3-1 (or the pseudogene TRBV3-2) to TRBJ1-1; D unresolved. The CDR3 loop spans 14 amino acids. Germline CDR1 LGHDT, CDR2 YNNKEL (reference sequence). V was pared by 1 base and J by 2 bases, with 8 bases between.

The V and J genes are TRBV6-5 and TRBJ2-2; tentatively, D is TRBD1 (6 bases). Trimming shortened V by 6 bases and J by 8 bases, and 16 bases separated the two germline ends. The length of the CDR3 is 14 residues. Germline CDR1 is MNHEY and CDR2 is SVGAGI. The CDR3, as DNA: TGTGCCAGCAGCCCGACAGGACCGGTGGGGGAGCTGTTTTTT. Encoded protein: CASSPTGPVGELFF.

The chain is built from TRBV6-5 and TRBJ1-2, with D unclear. Germline V gene data show CDR1 as MNHEY and CDR2 as SVGAGI. V was cut by 1 base and J by 2 bases, with 5 bases left in between. CDR3 length equals 13 residues. CDR3 residues: CASSYYSNYGYTF. As DNA, the CDR3 is TGTGCCAGCAGTTACTACTCAAACTATGGCTACACCTTC.

V is TRBV27 and J is TRBJ1-1; D not certain. The germline CDR1 and CDR2 sequences are MNHEY and SMNVEV (reference sequence). Trimming removed 2 bases at V and 5 bases at J, with 9 bases between. This CDR3 region has 13 residues. The CDR3 region has the DNA TGTGCCAGCAGTTTAGGTCGGGCGACTGAAGCTTTCTTT. Its translation: CASSLGRATEAFF.

The CDR3 loop is CASSPLPTTEQYF. The CDR3 DNA reads TGTGCCAGCTCACCACTTCCGACCACCGAGCAGTACTTC. The chain couples TRBV18 to TRBJ2-7; no firm D call. This CDR3 is built from 13 residues. CDR1 and CDR2 (germline): KGHSH, LQKENI. Between the trimmed V and J ends, which lost 1 base and 6 bases, there was a span of 10 bases.

The rearrangement links TRBV5-1 to TRBJ2-3; D gene ambiguous. Trimming pared 4 bases from V and 0 bases from J, leaving 6 bases between. The germline gives CDR1 SGHRS, CDR2 YFSETQ. The CDR3 runs to 13 residues. The DNA for the CDR3 is TGCGCCAGCAGCCCACCTAGCACAGATACGCAGTATTTT. It encodes CASSPPSTDTQYF.